This T cell receptor (beta chain) stems from a study of T cell repertoires in cytomegalovirus infection. Study-wide results and caveats: Clonotypes of TCR beta that were HLA-C-restricted and CMV-specific dominated the ex vivo response.

TCRdb processed the reads anew with MiXCR; each CDR3 protein has one entry. Found here are approximately 700,000 distinct CDR3 sequences, under 40% of them singletons; the top ten hold around 2.8%. This CDR3 has 15 amino acids. The V end lost 5 bases, the J end lost 5 bases, and 19 bases lay between the germline ends. Worth noting for this clonotype: Its target is unknown.

The receptor's source is a human donor in good health (CMV status not recorded). Some clones in this sample may be carry-over from other donors' samples. The rearrangement uses TRBV12-3 or TRBV12-4 and TRBJ2-7; D remains ambiguous. The sequenced sample was PBMCs. As DNA, the CDR3 is TGTGCCAGCAGTCCCCCCCAAAGTCTATTTGACGAGCAGTACTTC. Its translation is CASSPPQSLFDEQYF.